Below, one T cell receptor (beta chain) is given with its context. There is no known antigen for this receptor. No base quality values were provided; no much bigger clone lies one nucleotide off. The junction shows trimming of 1 base on V and 6 bases on J, plus 15 bases between the germline ends. There are 15 amino acids in the CDR3, from cysteine to phenylalanine inclusive. The kept DNA is CDR3 alone, 45 bases in frame from the first base. From the germline V gene (reference sequence), CDR1 is SEHNR and CDR2 is FQNEAQ. This specimen comes from a study of T cells after posttransplantation cyclophosphamide (dated by TCRdb to about 2016). As for the study more broadly: Using TRB sequencing, the study followed how the T cell repertoire reconstituted after myeloablative bone marrow transplantation in which posttransplantation cyclophosphamide served as GVHD prophylaxis. Because TRA and TRB clonality correlated tightly in 9 samples, the subsequent TCR analyses were limited to TRB only. Public TRB sequences were searched against a database of over 3,000 sequences associated with responses to pathogens, tumor antigens, self-antigens and alloantigens. Antigen receptor sequencing covered samples from a few dozen PTCy-treated patients and 16 of their related bone marrow donors. Blood from every one of the roughly 30 PTCy patients who had 1-year posttransplant specimens underwent TRB sequencing. In 3 patients, up to about 3 additional blood samples taken between 2 and 5.2 years after transplant also underwent TRB sequencing, as did pretransplant blood from a handful of patients.

TRB sequencing was run on genomic DNA with either the immunoSEQ assay at survey resolution or the hsTCRB kit. Per the source publication's procedure: The immunoSEQ software handled the initial read processing, while the LymphoSeq R package was used for the repertoire analyses. Clonality was computed as 1 minus normalized Shannon entropy; Gini coefficient was also calculated for each TRB dataset. Phenotypes of unsorted samples were inferred by mapping TRB sequences from sorted subsets of the recipient or donor onto unsorted samples of the same recipient. As stored in TCRdb, this immuneACCESS dataset retains in-frame rearrangements with V and J assigned. A fraction of the clones does not appear; measured against another copy, unresolved V genes explain less than half of the discrepancy, and the remainder lacks a known reason. The D gene and trimming were derived from the DNA, and the V and J assignments and clone size from that table. Here the sample has 15,000 to 20,000 clones; more than 60% occur a single time. The ten largest clones take up around a third of the sample.

According to the study, the label for this sample's treatment or condition signals: high-dose cyclophosphamide on days +3 and +4 as single-agent GVHD prophylaxis. Patients in the PTCy group got busulfan and fludarabine conditioning, a marrow graft from a related or unrelated donor, and cyclophosphamide on days +3 and +4. The PTCy-treated patients were drawn from a prospective, multi-institutional clinical trial. Peripheral blood and bone marrow mononuclear cells were isolated by Ficoll-Hypaque density centrifugation and were cryopreserved. Sorting of CD4+ and CD8+ T cells, including naive and memory subsets, was performed by FACS on a FACSAria II. General findings and caveats noted by the study authors: The TRB repertoires of T cells infiltrating skin or GI tract showed only limited overlap with the TRB repertoires of T cells in blood. Donor-recipient similarity was low at 1-2 months but rose over the first year, and later blood repertoires were often dominated by donor CD8+ memory clones. Across over 40 patients, TRB clonality was highly associated with recipient CMV seropositivity and CMV reactivation, and PTCy diversity was similar to diversity in CNI/methotrexate controls.

This TCR was sampled from a female patient in her 40s who received an allogeneic stem cell transplant from a related donor, was CMV-positive, and had no GVHD. Some T cells present after a transplant may be cells of the graft donor. The rearranged chain carries TRBV7-9 and TRBJ1-1, and the D gene may be TRBD1, 5 bases matching. This specimen was CD8+ T cells sorted from PBMCs, taken 1903 days after a stem cell transplant with posttransplant cyclophosphamide. The CDR3 reads CASSLDLAGGPEAFF. The nucleotide sequence is TGTGCCAGCAGCTTAGATTTAGCCGGGGGTCCTGAAGCTTTCTTT.